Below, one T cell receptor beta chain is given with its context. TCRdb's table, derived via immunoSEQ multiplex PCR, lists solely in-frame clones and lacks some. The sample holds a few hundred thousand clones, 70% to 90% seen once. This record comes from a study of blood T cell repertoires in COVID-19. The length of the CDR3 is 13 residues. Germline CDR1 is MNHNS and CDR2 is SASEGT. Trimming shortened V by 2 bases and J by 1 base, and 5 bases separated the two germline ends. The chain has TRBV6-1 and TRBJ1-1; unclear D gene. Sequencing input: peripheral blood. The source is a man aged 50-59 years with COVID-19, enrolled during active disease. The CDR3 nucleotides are TGTGCCAGCAGTGAAACACAGAACACTGAAGCTTTCTTT. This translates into CASSETQNTEAFF.